Listed below are T cell receptor beta chains from one sample, sequenced in a study of Tregs in tolerant kidney transplant recipients. Using immunoSEQ multiplex PCR, the repertoire was profiled, and TCRdb retains in-frame clones only, with some absent. Here the sample spans around 50,000 clones, around 80% being singletons. Sequenced material: CD4+ T cells from blood. The receptors were sampled from a human donor in good health. The conserved cysteine and the conserved F or W are not part of the CDR3 here.

CDR3aa: ASSLRPGEASYEQY
j_gene: TRBJ2-7
v_gene: TRBV7-2

CDR3aa: ASSRDRANQPQH
j_gene: TRBJ1-5
v_gene: TRBV18

CDR3aa: ASSFDRLNTEAF
j_gene: TRBJ1-1
v_gene: TRBV6-6

CDR3aa: ASSQDGRGTDTQY
j_gene: TRBJ2-3
v_gene: TRBV4-3

CDR3aa: ASSFPDRSGTRGLF
j_gene: TRBJ1-4
v_gene: TRBV11-2

CDR3aa: ATQRTVNTGELF
j_gene: TRBJ2-2
v_gene: TRBV2

CDR3aa: ASSLGDRLNQPQH
j_gene: TRBJ1-5
v_gene: TRBV5-6

CDR3aa: ASSQASRTLYNEQF
j_gene: TRBJ2-1
v_gene: TRBV4-3

CDR3aa: ASSQVEREQF
j_gene: TRBJ2-1
v_gene: TRBV4-2

CDR3aa: AWRTAGLEQY
j_gene: TRBJ2-7
v_gene: TRBV30

CDR3aa: ASSQGTGRTEAF
j_gene: TRBJ1-1
v_gene: TRBV4-1

CDR3aa: ASSTHARGQDYEQY
j_gene: TRBJ2-7
v_gene: TRBV27

CDR3aa: ASSSTGVKGPEQY
j_gene: TRBJ2-7
v_gene: TRBV7-2

CDR3aa: ASSVTRGSGTDTQY
j_gene: TRBJ2-3
v_gene: TRBV19

CDR3aa: AWSGRHENSPLH
j_gene: TRBJ1-6
v_gene: TRBV30

CDR3aa: ATSRETVGGYT
j_gene: TRBJ1-2
v_gene: TRBV15

CDR3aa: ASSVVEGWEQY
j_gene: TRBJ2-7
v_gene: TRBV9

CDR3aa: ASSWTAENEKLF
j_gene: TRBJ1-4
v_gene: TRBV5-1

CDR3aa: ASSSRGERGSSTDTQY
j_gene: TRBJ2-3
v_gene: TRBV7-9

CDR3aa: SARDWAQQY
j_gene: TRBJ2-7
v_gene: TRBV20-1

CDR3aa: ASSEAWLAGGRETQY
j_gene: TRBJ2-5
v_gene: TRBV2

CDR3aa: ASSGLAGGNEQF
j_gene: TRBJ2-1
v_gene: TRBV9

CDR3aa: ASSLTGWGNSPLH
j_gene: TRBJ1-6
v_gene: TRBV2

CDR3aa: AISQGMPEKAF
j_gene: TRBJ1-1
v_gene: TRBV10-3

CDR3aa: ASSLMPQLHSLNTEAF
j_gene: TRBJ1-1
v_gene: TRBV13

CDR3aa: ASSPRPPSKLAQY
j_gene: TRBJ2-5
v_gene: TRBV7-9

CDR3aa: ASSLTPGESYGYT
j_gene: TRBJ1-2
v_gene: TRBV7-2

CDR3aa: ASSPRDTEAF
j_gene: TRBJ1-1
v_gene: TRBV7-9

CDR3aa: SVSPTGNTGELF
j_gene: TRBJ2-2
v_gene: TRBV29-1

CDR3aa: ASSSTGTGVDEQF
j_gene: TRBJ2-1
v_gene: TRBV7-3

CDR3aa: ASSMASSGANVLT
j_gene: TRBJ2-6
v_gene: TRBV19

CDR3aa: ASSRVSDAQGADTEAF
j_gene: TRBJ1-1
v_gene: TRBV23-1

CDR3aa: ASTQLTSGFTDTQY
j_gene: TRBJ2-3
v_gene: TRBV5-1

CDR3aa: ASSSGLAGSRSGANVLT
j_gene: TRBJ2-6
v_gene: TRBV5-4

CDR3aa: ASSPWTGGGLFGANVLT
j_gene: TRBJ2-6
v_gene: TRBV27

CDR3aa: ASRRAANYGYT
j_gene: TRBJ1-2
v_gene: TRBV6-5

CDR3aa: ASSLRGGVKDTQY
j_gene: TRBJ2-3
v_gene: TRBV13

CDR3aa: ASSEYIGRRAMETQY
j_gene: TRBJ2-5
v_gene: TRBV25-1

CDR3aa: AIVAGGLQETQY
j_gene: TRBJ2-5
v_gene: TRBV6-1

CDR3aa: ASSAPPSYEQY
j_gene: TRBJ2-7
v_gene: TRBV2

CDR3aa: ASNPRLTGTNEQF
j_gene: TRBJ2-1
v_gene: TRBV7-2

CDR3aa: ASSLGGTGSRLF
j_gene: TRBJ1-1
v_gene: TRBV13

CDR3aa: ASSLGRLYEQF
j_gene: TRBJ2-1
v_gene: TRBV5-8

CDR3aa: ASSQDFTVSYIQY
j_gene: TRBJ2-4
v_gene: TRBV4-1

CDR3aa: ATSWGRGIFGYT
j_gene: TRBJ1-2
v_gene: TRBV6-5

CDR3aa: ASSPWTGSGNTIY
j_gene: TRBJ1-3
v_gene: TRBV7-2